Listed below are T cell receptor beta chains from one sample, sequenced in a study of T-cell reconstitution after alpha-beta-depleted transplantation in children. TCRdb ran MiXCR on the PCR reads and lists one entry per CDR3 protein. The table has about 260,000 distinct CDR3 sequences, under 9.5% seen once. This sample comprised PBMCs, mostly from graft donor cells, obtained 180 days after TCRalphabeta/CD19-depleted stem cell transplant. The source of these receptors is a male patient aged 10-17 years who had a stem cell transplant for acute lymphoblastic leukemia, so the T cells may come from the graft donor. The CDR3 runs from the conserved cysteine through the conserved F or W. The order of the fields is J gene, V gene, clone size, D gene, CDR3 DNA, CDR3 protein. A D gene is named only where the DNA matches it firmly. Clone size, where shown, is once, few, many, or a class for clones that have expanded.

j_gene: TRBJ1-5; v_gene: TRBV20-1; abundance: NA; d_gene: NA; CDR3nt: TGCAGTGCGATCCGGGGTGATAGCAATCAGCCCCAGCATTTT; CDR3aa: CSAIRGDSNQPQHF
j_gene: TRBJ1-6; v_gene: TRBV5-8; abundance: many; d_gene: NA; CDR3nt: TGTGCCAGCAGCTCTGGACGGAGTGTCACCCTCCACTTT; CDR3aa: CASSSGRSVTLHF
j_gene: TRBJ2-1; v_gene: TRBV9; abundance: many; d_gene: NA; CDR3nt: TGTGCCAGCAGCGGCCCCCGGGGGCTTCCGGCTGGCAATGAGCAGTTCTTC; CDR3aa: CASSGPRGLPAGNEQFF
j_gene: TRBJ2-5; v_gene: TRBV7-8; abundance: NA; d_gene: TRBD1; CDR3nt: TGTGCCAGCAGCTTATACAGGGGGCGCCCAGAGACCCAGTACTTC; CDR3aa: CASSLYRGRPETQYF
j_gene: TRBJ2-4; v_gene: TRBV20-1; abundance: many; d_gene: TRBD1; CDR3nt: TGCAGTGCGCTCCGGGACAGGGAAAACATTCAGTACTTC; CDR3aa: CSALRDRENIQYF
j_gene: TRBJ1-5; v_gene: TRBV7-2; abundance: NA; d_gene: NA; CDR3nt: TGTGCCAGCAGCCATGGGGGGAGCAATCAGCCCCAGCATTTT; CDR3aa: CASSHGGSNQPQHF
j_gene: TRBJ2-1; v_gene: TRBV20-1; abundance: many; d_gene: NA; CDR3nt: TGCAGTGCTAGGGACAGGGAGGGGGTAATACGCAATGAGCAGTTCTTC; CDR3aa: CSARDREGVIRNEQFF
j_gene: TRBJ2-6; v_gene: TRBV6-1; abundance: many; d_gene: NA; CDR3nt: TGTGCCAGCAGTGACCACTCGACTGGGGCCAACGTCCTGACTTTC; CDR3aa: CASSDHSTGANVLTF
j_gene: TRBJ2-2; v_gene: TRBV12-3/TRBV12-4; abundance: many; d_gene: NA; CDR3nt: TGTGCCAGCAGTTTTCCGGCCTCCCGGTTAAGTAACACCGGGGAGCTGTTTTTT; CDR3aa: CASSFPASRLSNTGELFF
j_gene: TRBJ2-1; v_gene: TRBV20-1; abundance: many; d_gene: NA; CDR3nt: TGCAGTGCTACAGGGATTCGGGACAATGAGCAGTTCTTC; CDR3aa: CSATGIRDNEQFF
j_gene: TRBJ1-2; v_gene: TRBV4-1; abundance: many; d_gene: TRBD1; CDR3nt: TGCGCCAGCAGCCAAACAGGGGCTTCTGGCTACACCTTC; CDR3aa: CASSQTGASGYTF
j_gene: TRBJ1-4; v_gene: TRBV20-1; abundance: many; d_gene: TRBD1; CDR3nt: TGCAGTGCTAGCGGGGGACAGGGTAATGAAAAACTGTTTTTT; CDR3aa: CSASGGQGNEKLFF
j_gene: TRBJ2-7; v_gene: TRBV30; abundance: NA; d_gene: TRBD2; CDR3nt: TGTGCCTGCAGCCCTACGGGTAGCGGGATACTATACGAGCAGTACTTC; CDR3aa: CACSPTGSGILYEQYF
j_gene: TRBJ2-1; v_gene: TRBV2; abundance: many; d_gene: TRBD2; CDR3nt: TGTGCCAGCAGTGAGGTAGCGGGAGGGCTCAATGAGCAGTTCTTC; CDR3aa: CASSEVAGGLNEQFF
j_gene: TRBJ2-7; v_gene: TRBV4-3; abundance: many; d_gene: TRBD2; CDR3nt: TGCGCCAGCCAAGGTGCGGGGGGCAGGGACGAGCAGTACTTC; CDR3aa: CASQGAGGRDEQYF
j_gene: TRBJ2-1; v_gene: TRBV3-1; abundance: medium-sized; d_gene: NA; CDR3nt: TGTGCCAGCAGCCAAGTGGAGGGGGGGTACAATGAGCAGTTCTTC; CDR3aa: CASSQVEGGYNEQFF
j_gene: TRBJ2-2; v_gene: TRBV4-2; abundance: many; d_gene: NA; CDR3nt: TGTGCCAGCAGCCAAGGTTCCGGCCCGAACACCGGGGAGCTGTTTTTT; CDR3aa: CASSQGSGPNTGELFF
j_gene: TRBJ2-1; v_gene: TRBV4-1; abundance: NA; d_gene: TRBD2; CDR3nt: TGCGCCAGCAGCCCCAAGACGGACCCTTATCGTAGCGGGGGTAGGTCCTACAATGAGCAGTTCTTC; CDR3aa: CASSPKTDPYRSGGRSYNEQFF
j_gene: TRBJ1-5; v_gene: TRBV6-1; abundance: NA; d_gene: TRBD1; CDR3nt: TGTGCCAGCTGGGACAGCATGATTAATCAGCCCCAGCATTTT; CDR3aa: CASWDSMINQPQHF
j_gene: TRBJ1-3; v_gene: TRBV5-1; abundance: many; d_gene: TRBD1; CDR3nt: TGCGCCAGCAGACGGTCACAGGGGGCTGGAAACACCATATATTTT; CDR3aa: CASRRSQGAGNTIYF
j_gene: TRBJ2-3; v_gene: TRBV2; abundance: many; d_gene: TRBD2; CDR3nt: TGTGCCAGCAGCCCGGCGCTAGCGGGGGCAGATACGCAGTATTTT; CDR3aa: CASSPALAGADTQYF
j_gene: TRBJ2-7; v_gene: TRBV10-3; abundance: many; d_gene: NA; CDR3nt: TGTGCCATCAGATCACAGGGTATGGACGAGCAGTACTTC; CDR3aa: CAIRSQGMDEQYF
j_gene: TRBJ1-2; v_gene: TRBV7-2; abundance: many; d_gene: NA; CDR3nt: TGTGCCAGCAGCTCGAGAGTTTGGGGACGAGGAAACTATGGCTACACCTTC; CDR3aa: CASSSRVWGRGNYGYTF
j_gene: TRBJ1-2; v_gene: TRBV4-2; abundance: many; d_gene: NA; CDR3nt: TGTGCCAGCAGCCACCCGACAGGAGGTGGCTACACCTTC; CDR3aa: CASSHPTGGGYTF
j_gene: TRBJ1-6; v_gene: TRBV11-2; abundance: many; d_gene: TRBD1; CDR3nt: TGTGCCAGCAGCTTAGGGGACAGGATAAATTCACCCCTCCACTTT; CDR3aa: CASSLGDRINSPLHF
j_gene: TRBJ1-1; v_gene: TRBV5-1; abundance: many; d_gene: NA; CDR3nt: TGCGCCAGCAGCTTGGATACGGCAGCTACCATGAACACTGAAGCTTTCTTT; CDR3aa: CASSLDTAATMNTEAFF
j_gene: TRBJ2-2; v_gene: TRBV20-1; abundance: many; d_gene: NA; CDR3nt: TGCAGTGCCACCGACTGGGGGAACACCGGGGAGCTGTTTTTT; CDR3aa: CSATDWGNTGELFF
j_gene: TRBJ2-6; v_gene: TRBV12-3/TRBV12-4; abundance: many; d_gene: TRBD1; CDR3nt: TGTGCCAGCAGTTCGGGACAGTTTCTTCTCTCTGGGGCCAACGTCCTGACTTTC; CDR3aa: CASSSGQFLLSGANVLTF
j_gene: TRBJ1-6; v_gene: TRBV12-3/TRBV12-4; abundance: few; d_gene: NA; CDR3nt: TGTGCCAGCAGTTTCAGACAGGCACCTCTTAGCTCCTATAATTCACCCCTCCACTTT; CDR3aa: CASSFRQAPLSSYNSPLHF
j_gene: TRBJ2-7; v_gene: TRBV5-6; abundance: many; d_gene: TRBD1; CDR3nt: TGTGCCAGCAGCATGGGGGGACAGGGGGCTGGCGAGCAGTACTTC; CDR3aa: CASSMGGQGAGEQYF
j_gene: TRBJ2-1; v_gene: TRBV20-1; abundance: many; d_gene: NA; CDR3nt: TGCAGTGCTAGAGCGAACAGGAATGAGCAGTTCTTC; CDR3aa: CSARANRNEQFF
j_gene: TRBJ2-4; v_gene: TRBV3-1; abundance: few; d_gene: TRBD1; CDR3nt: TGTGCCAGCAGCCCTACTCCCACCTTCTTTCCCGGGACAGGGGGCGCTGGGGCCAAAAACATTCAGTACTTC; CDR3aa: CASSPTPTFFPGTGGAGAKNIQYF
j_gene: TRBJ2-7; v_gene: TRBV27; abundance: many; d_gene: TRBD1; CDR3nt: TGTGCCAGCAGTTTACCCGGGACAGGGTCGAAGCAGTACTTC; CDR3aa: CASSLPGTGSKQYF
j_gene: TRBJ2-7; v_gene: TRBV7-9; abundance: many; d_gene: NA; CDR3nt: TGTGCCAGCAGCTTATTCAGGGAAGAGGACGAGCAGTACTTC; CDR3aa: CASSLFREEDEQYF
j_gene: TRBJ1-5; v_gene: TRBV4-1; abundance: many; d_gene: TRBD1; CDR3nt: TGCGCCAGCAGCCAAGGGACAGGGAGCAATCAGCCCCAGCATTTT; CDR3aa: CASSQGTGSNQPQHF
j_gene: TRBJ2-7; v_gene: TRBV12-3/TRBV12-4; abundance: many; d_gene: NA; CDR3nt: TGTGCCAGCGGAGGAAGCTTGGGGCAGTACTTC; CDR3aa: CASGGSLGQYF
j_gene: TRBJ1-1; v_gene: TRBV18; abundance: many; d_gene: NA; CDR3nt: TGTGCCAGCTCACCAACGATCAGCATGAACACTGAAGCTTTCTTT; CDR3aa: CASSPTISMNTEAFF
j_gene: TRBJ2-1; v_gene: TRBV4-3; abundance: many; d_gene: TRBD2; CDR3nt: TGCGCCAGCAGCCAACGTCGCGGGGGGTTGCATGAGCAGTTCTTC; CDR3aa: CASSQRRGGLHEQFF
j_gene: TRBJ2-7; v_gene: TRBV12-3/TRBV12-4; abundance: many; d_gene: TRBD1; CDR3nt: TGTGCCAGCAGCCTACAAGGACAGGGGTCCGAGCAGTACTTC; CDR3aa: CASSLQGQGSEQYF
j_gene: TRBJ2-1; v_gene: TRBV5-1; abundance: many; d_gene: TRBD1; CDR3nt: TGCGCCAGCAGCTCTCGGACAGGGTGGGACAATGAGCAGTTCTTC; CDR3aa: CASSSRTGWDNEQFF
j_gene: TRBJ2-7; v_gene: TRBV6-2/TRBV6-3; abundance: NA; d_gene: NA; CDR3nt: TGTGCCAGCAGGCGCGGCACGGGTTACGAGCAGTACTTC; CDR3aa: CASRRGTGYEQYF
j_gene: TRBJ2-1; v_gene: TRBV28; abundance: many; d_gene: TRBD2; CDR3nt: TGTGCCAGCAGTTTACAAGCGGGGGCCAGTGAGGAGCAGTTCTTC; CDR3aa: CASSLQAGASEEQFF
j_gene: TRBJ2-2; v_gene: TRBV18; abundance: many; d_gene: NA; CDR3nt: TGTGCCAGCTCGAGGGACTGGCTGAGAACCGGGGAGCTGTTTTTT; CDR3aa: CASSRDWLRTGELFF